One sample yielded the 28 T cell receptor beta chains listed below, sequenced in a study of T-cell memory formation after mild COVID-19. TCRdb independently ran MiXCR on the 5' RACE reads; one entry per CDR3 protein. The data hold hundreds of thousands of distinct CDR3 sequences, with about 22% observed a single time. Sequenced input: PBMCs or a T cell subset sorted from them (not recorded which). All receptors derive from an adult woman who had mild COVID-19 (a few samples of this study predate the infection). Cell type and time point are not known.

This clonotype has just a few counts. The chain carries TRBV6-2 or TRBV6-3 and TRBJ2-3; D is possibly TRBD2 (6 bases). Germline assignment: CDR1 MNHEY and CDR2 SVGEGT. Trimming removed 3 bases from V and 0 bases from J, with 16 bases in between. The CDR3 extends over 17 amino acids. CDR3 in amino acids: CASSYWRGALSTDTQYF. CDR3 nucleotides: TGTGCCAGCAGTTATTGGCGGGGCGCCCTTAGCACAGATACGCAGTATTTT.

The V call is TRBV5-1, the J call TRBJ2-1; 9 bases map to TRBD1. Germline V lookup: CDR1 SGHRS, CDR2 YFSETQ. The CDR3 covers 15 residues. V shed 2 bases, J shed 5 bases, and the junction held 5 bases outside the gene matches. As DNA, the CDR3 is TGCGCCAGCAGCTTCCGGGACAGGGCGAACAATGAGCAGTTCTTC. Translating it yields CASSFRDRANNEQFF.

The chain has TRBV6-5 and TRBJ1-1; 10 bases are a match to TRBD1. The CDR3 has 13 amino acids. The germline V gene has CDR1 MNHEY and CDR2 SVGAGI. V lost 6 bases and J lost 11; bases outside the gene matches: 9. CDR3 sequence (DNA): TGTGCCAGCAGCCCAGACAGGGGGCTCGCCGCTTTCTTT. It translates to CASSPDRGLAAFF.

This clonotype was counted only a few times. The chain is built from TRBV7-2 and TRBJ1-1; D ambiguous. Trimming cost V 0 bases and J 1 base, with 9 bases left between them. Germline values: CDR1 SGHTA, CDR2 FQGNSA. The CDR3 contains 15 residues. CDR3 nucleotides: TGTGCCAGCAGCTTAGCCCGTTTTGAGAACACTGAAGCTTTCTTT. It is translated as CASSLARFENTEAFF.

This clonotype was counted a few times. The chain has TRBV15 and TRBJ1-4; 7 bases map to TRBD1. Germline-derived CDR1 and CDR2 are LNHNV and YYDKDF (reference sequence). With V trimmed by 3 bases and J by 7 bases, 8 bases remained unmatched. This CDR3 spans 15 amino acids. The CDR3 region has the DNA TGTGCCACCAGCAGTTTCACAGGGGCCGGTGAAAAACTGTTTTTT. It is translated as CATSSFTGAGEKLFF.

The chain is built from TRBV5-4 and TRBJ1-1; D is unclear. Trimming pared 1 base from V and 1 base from J, leaving 8 bases between. Germline values: CDR1 SGHNT, CDR2 YYREEE (reference sequence). The CDR3 is 14 residues long. The CDR3 bases are TGTGCCAGCAGCTTGTACAGCAAGAACACTGAAGCTTTCTTT. Residues: CASSLYSKNTEAFF. The whole variable domain, filled in from reference TRBV5-4 and TRBJ1-1, reads ETGVTQSPTHLIKTRGQQVTLRCSSQSGHNTVSWYQQALGQGPQFIFQYYREEENGRGNFPPRFSGLQFPNYSSELNVNALELDDSALYLCASSLYSKNTEAFFGQGTRLTVV.

This clonotype was recorded a few times. The chain uses TRBV5-1 and TRBJ2-5; D unclear. This CDR3 comprises 16 residues. V was shortened by 0 bases and J by 2 bases, with 14 bases between the two germline ends. The V gene's germline CDR1 is SGHRS and CDR2 YFSETQ. CDR3 DNA sequence: TGCGCCAGCAGCTTGGGGACGCCAACCCTACAAGAGACCCAGTACTTC. It encodes CASSLGTPTLQETQYF.

This clonotype was seen a handful of times. The rearrangement links TRBV29-1 to TRBJ2-7, with D tentatively TRBD1 or TRBD2 (5 bases each). V lost 6 bases and J 2 bases, leaving 14 bases between the germline ends. Germline CDR1 SQVTM, CDR2 ANQGSEA. The CDR3 length is 13 residues. Written as DNA, the CDR3 is TGCAGCGTCGCCGGGACGATTACCTACGAGCAGTACTTC. This encodes CSVAGTITYEQYF.

There are a few counts of this clonotype. The rearrangement joins TRBV3-2 to TRBJ2-2; no check of the table's D call, TRBD1, against the DNA was made. TRBV3-2 represents a pseudogene. The CDR3 loop spans 16 amino acids. CDR3 DNA sequence: TGTGCCAGCAGCCAAGACGGGCCAGGCCCCACCGGGGAGCTGTTTTTT. Protein sequence: CASSQDGPGPTGELFF.

The chain has TRBV2 and TRBJ2-7, with TRBD2 matching over 11 bases. CDR1 SNHLY and CDR2 FYNNEI come from the germline V gene. The CDR3 spans 14 residues. Germline trimming cut 1 base from V and 6 bases from J; bases unmatched to any gene: 2. CDR3 residues: CASSEVLAGGEQYF. The CDR3, as DNA: TGTGCCAGCAGTGAAGTTCTAGCGGGAGGCGAGCAGTACTTC.

The J gene is TRBJ2-1, the V gene TRBV20-1; D might be TRBD2 (6 bases). V was pared by 5 bases and J by 0 bases, with 17 bases between. This CDR3 comprises 16 residues. The germline V gene encodes CDR1 DFQATT and CDR2 SNEGSKA (reference sequence). Here the CDR3 reads CSAPDSMTSSYNEQFF. The CDR3 coding sequence is TGCAGTGCTCCCGACTCTATGACTAGCTCCTACAATGAGCAGTTCTTC.

J is TRBJ2-2 and V is TRBV5-1; a possible D gene is TRBD2 (6 bases). V lost 3 bases and J lost 6, with 12 bases in between. This CDR3 has 14 residues. Germline CDR1 is SGHRS and CDR2 is YFSETQ. This chain's CDR3 is CASSWRGFSGELFF. CDR3 DNA: TGCGCCAGCAGCTGGAGGGGTTTCTCCGGGGAGCTGTTTTTT.

V and J are TRBV12-5 and TRBJ2-1; TRBD2 aligns across 8 bases. The germline V gene has CDR1 LGHNT and CDR2 FRNRAP. Germline trimming cut 2 bases from V and 8 bases from J; bases unmatched to any gene: 14. This CDR3 region has 17 residues. The CDR3: CASGLPSGISGRHEQFF. The DNA of the CDR3 is TGTGCTAGTGGTTTGCCCTCGGGCATAAGCGGGAGACATGAGCAGTTCTTC.

This clonotype has only a few counts. CDR3 bases: TGTGCCAGCAGTTTACACCTGGACATAGAAAACTATGGCTACACCTTC. Protein sequence: CASSLHLDIENYGYTF. The chain joins TRBV6-1 to TRBJ1-2; tentatively, D is TRBD1 (5 bases). This CDR3 is built from 16 residues. Germline CDR1 and CDR2: MNHNS and SASEGT. Trimming shortened V by 5 bases and J by 2 bases, and 18 bases separated the two germline ends.

The chain joins TRBV15 to TRBJ1-1, with TRBD1 identical over 10 bases. The CDR3 is 14 amino acids. Trimming took 5 bases from V and 3 from J; bases not matched to a gene: 3. Germline V CDR1 and CDR2: LNHNV, YYDKDF (reference sequence). The CDR3 DNA sequence: TGTGCCACCAGCCGGACAGGGGGATACACTGAAGCTTTCTTT. Translation gives CATSRTGGYTEAFF.

This clonotype appeared many times. The CDR3 region has the DNA TGTGCCAGCAGTGGACAGGGACTGAACACTGAAGCTTTCTTT. Protein product: CASSGQGLNTEAFF. The chain recombines TRBV25-1 with TRBJ1-1, with TRBD1 matching 7 bases. Germline CDR1 and CDR2: MGHDK and SYGVNS. With V trimmed by 4 bases and J by 0 bases, 2 bases remained unmatched. CDR3 size: 14 residues.

Regarding this clonotype: The junction does not match germline at one end; this may be a read error. The V gene is TRBV15, the J gene TRBJ2-1, with D tentatively TRBD2 (6 bases). CDR1 and CDR2 (germline): LNHNV, YYDKDF (reference sequence). CDR3 length: 15 amino acids. CDR3: CTTSKALATNNEQFF. CDR3 DNA sequence: TGTACCACCAGCAAGGCGCTAGCGACCAACAATGAGCAGTTCTTC.

The chain couples TRBV20-1 to TRBJ2-7; D might be TRBD1 or TRBD2, each matching 5 bases. The CDR3 contains 11 residues. Germline V lookup: CDR1 DFQATT, CDR2 SNEGSKA (reference sequence). With 6 bases removed from V and 4 bases from J, the gap between germline ends came to 10 bases. The CDR3 is CSALGVYEQYF. The CDR3, as DNA: TGCAGTGCCCTGGGGGTGTACGAGCAGTACTTC.

This clonotype was found a few times. This chain links TRBV4-3 with TRBJ2-1; 9 nucleotides line up with TRBD1. CDR3 length: 16 amino acids. Germline-derived CDR1 and CDR2 are LGHNA and YSLEER. The junction had 6 bases not matched to a gene; V was cut back by 4 bases and J by 2 bases. The CDR3 here is CASSRTWTGAYNEQFF. In DNA, the CDR3 is TGCGCCAGCAGCCGCACCTGGACAGGGGCCTACAATGAGCAGTTCTTC.

This clonotype has just a few counts. This rearrangement joins TRBV29-1 to TRBJ2-5, with D possibly being TRBD1 (6 bases). The CDR3 runs 13 residues. Between the trimmed V and J ends, which lost 6 bases and 4 bases, there was a span of 15 bases. The germline CDR1 and CDR2 sequences are SQVTM and ANQGSEA. CDR3: CSVRTAARETQYF. CDR3 DNA: TGCAGCGTCCGGACAGCCGCTCGAGAGACCCAGTACTTC.

The chain carries TRBV5-6 and TRBJ2-7; possible D gene TRBD2, 5 bases. Trimming removed 6 bases from V and 7 bases from J, with 20 bases in between. Per the germline V gene, CDR1 is SGHDT and CDR2 is YYEEEE. This CDR3 is 14 amino acids long. The CDR3 sequence: CASTHWRTSREQYF. In DNA, the CDR3 is TGTGCCAGCACCCATTGGAGGACTTCAAGGGAGCAGTACTTC.

This clonotype was counted only a few times. CDR3 sequence: CATGTGYYNEQFF. The CDR3 DNA reads TGTGCCACCGGGACAGGGTACTACAATGAGCAGTTCTTC. The V call is TRBV24-1, the J call TRBJ2-1; 9 positions agree with TRBD1. Looked up from germline, CDR1 is KGHDR and CDR2 is SFDVKD. J was trimmed by 3 bases and V by 9 bases; bases with no gene match: 2. The CDR3 loop spans 13 amino acids.

This chain uses TRBV21-1 with TRBJ1-2; TRBD1, as called in the table, went unchecked against the DNA. TRBV21-1 is a pseudogene locus. This CDR3 contains 13 residues. The CDR3 is CASSKRDSYGYTF. The CDR3 bases are TGTGCCAGCAGCAAGAGGGACAGCTATGGCTACACCTTC.

The chain recombines TRBV25-1 with TRBJ2-1; the match to TRBD1 covers 9 bases. Per germline, CDR1 MGHDK and CDR2 SYGVNS. V shed 1 base, J shed 8 bases, and the junction held 6 bases outside the gene matches. This CDR3 region has 15 residues. The CDR3, as DNA: TGTGCCAGCAGTGAATCCGGGACAGGGAGCTATGAGCAGTTCTTC. Its protein is CASSESGTGSYEQFF.

This chain joins TRBV7-9 and TRBJ2-7; unclear D gene. Trimming left V 5 bases short and J 1 base short, with 12 bases between. The CDR3 has 14 amino acids. Germline CDR1 and CDR2: SEHNR and FQNEAQ (reference sequence). The CDR3 DNA reads as TGTGCCAGCAGCGACATATTGAGATCCTACGAGCAGTACTTC. Its protein is CASSDILRSYEQYF.

The chain employs TRBV6-2 or TRBV6-3 and TRBJ2-1, with TRBD2 matching 9 bases. V shed 6 bases and J 9 bases; nucleotides not matched to a gene: 15. From germline, CDR1 is MNHEY and CDR2 SVGEGT. The CDR3 is made up of 16 amino acids. CDR3 sequence reads: CASSYVAGDWYGEQFF. CDR3 coding DNA: TGTGCCAGCAGCTATGTAGCGGGAGACTGGTACGGTGAGCAGTTCTTC.

This clonotype was found a few times. The CDR3 nucleotides are TGTGCCTGGAGCGGCGGGAGGGCCGCCCAGTACTTC. It yields the protein CAWSGGRAAQYF. The rearrangement joins TRBV30 to TRBJ2-5; 9 nucleotides align to TRBD2. Germline V gives CDR1 GTSNPN, CDR2 SVGIG (reference sequence). This CDR3 comprises 12 residues. V was clipped by 3 bases and J by 9 bases; unmatched bases: 5.

This clonotype has a handful of counts. The chain employs TRBV12-3 or TRBV12-4 and TRBJ1-1; 9 bases are shared with TRBD1. V lost 5 bases and J lost 2; bases outside the gene matches: 12. The CDR3 extends over 17 amino acids. Here the CDR3 DNA reads TGTGCCAGCAGTGCGCGCACAGGGGGCGCGGGAAACACTGAAGCTTTCTTT. This codes for CASSARTGGAGNTEAFF.